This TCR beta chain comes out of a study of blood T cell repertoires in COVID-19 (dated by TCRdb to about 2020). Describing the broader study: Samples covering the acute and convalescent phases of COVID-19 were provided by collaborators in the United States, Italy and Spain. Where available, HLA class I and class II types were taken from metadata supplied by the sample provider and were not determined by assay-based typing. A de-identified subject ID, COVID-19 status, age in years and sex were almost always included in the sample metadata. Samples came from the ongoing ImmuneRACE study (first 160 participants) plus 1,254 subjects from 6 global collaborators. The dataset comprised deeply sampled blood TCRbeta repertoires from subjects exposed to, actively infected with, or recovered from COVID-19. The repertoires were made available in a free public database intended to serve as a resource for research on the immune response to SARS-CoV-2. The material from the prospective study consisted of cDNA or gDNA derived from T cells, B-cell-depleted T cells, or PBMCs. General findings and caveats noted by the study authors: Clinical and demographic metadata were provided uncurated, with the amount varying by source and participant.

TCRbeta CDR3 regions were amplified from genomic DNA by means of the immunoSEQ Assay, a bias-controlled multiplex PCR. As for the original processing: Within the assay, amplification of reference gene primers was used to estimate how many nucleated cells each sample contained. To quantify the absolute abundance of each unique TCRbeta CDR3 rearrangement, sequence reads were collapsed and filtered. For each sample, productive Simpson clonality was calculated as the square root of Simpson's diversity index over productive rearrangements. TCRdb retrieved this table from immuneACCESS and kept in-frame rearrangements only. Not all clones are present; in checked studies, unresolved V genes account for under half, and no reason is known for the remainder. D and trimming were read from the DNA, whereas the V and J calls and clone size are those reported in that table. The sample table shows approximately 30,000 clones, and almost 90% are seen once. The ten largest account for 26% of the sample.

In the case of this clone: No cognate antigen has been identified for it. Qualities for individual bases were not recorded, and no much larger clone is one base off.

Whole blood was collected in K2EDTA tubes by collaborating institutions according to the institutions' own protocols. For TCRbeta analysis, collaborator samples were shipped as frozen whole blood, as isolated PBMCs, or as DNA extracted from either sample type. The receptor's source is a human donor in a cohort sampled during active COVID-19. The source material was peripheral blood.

The CDR3 here reads CASLGTGTTNEKLFF. The nucleotide sequence reads as follows: TGTGCCAGCCTCGGGACAGGGACAACTAATGAAAAACTGTTTTTT. The rearranged segments are TRBV7-9 and TRBJ1-4; TRBD1 aligns with 9 central bases. V is pruned by 8 bases and J by 0 bases, leaving 4 bases of the junction without a gene match. The CDR3 runs 15 amino acids, cysteine and phenylalanine included. Only CDR3 DNA is held: 45 bases, read in frame from base 1. The germline V gene (reference sequence) specifies SEHNR as CDR1 and FQNEAQ as CDR2.